The 3 T cell receptor beta chains given below trace back to one sample, sequenced in a study of regulatory T cells in long-lasting Graves disease. CDR3-region Arm-PCR and iRepertoire HTBI primers produced the TCR beta libraries. TCRdb re-derived calls from the multiplex PCR reads in MiXCR, one entry per CDR3 protein. The sample consists of roughly 400,000 distinct CDR3 sequences, about 17% of them appearing once. Time point: newly diagnosed GD, antithyroid drugs for less than 3 months. With RNA extracted from PBMCs as input, the TCR library was made. Separately, the same data were catalogued under a study of T cells in Graves' hyperthyroidism and ophthalmopathy.

The sample here was peripheral blood mononuclear cells (PBMCs), taken at new diagnosis, from a patient treated with antithyroid drugs. The receptors were gathered from a woman aged 18-29 years with Graves disease.

V gene TRBV5-4 combines with J gene TRBJ1-2, with TRBD1 matching over 9 bases. CDR1 SGHNT and CDR2 YYREEE come from the germline V gene (reference sequence). The CDR3 has 14 residues. Trimming took 5 bases from V and 5 from J; bases not matched to a gene: 7. The CDR3 DNA reads as TGTGCCAGCAGACCCGGGACAGGGATTTATGGCTACACCTTC. Protein product: CASRPGTGIYGYTF.

This clonotype appeared a few times. The rearrangement uses TRBV6-5 and TRBJ1-1; 7 bases line up with TRBD1. The CDR3 consists of 16 residues. The junction had 7 bases not matched to a gene; V was cut back by 2 bases and J by 1 base. The germline V gene has CDR1 MNHEY and CDR2 SVGAGI. The CDR3 bases are TGTGCCAGCAGTTACAGGGGGCTTGGGACGAACACTGAAGCTTTCTTT. It codes for CASSYRGLGTNTEAFF.

The V call is TRBV2, the J call TRBJ2-7; 7 bases match TRBD1. V lost 6 bases to trimming and J lost 3 bases; unmatched junction nucleotides: 11. This CDR3 region has 15 residues. Germline V gene sequence: CDR1 SNHLY, CDR2 FYNNEI. CDR3 bases: TGTGCCAGCAGGGTACAGGGGAAAAAAGACTACGAGCAGTACTTC. It codes for CASRVQGKKDYEQYF.